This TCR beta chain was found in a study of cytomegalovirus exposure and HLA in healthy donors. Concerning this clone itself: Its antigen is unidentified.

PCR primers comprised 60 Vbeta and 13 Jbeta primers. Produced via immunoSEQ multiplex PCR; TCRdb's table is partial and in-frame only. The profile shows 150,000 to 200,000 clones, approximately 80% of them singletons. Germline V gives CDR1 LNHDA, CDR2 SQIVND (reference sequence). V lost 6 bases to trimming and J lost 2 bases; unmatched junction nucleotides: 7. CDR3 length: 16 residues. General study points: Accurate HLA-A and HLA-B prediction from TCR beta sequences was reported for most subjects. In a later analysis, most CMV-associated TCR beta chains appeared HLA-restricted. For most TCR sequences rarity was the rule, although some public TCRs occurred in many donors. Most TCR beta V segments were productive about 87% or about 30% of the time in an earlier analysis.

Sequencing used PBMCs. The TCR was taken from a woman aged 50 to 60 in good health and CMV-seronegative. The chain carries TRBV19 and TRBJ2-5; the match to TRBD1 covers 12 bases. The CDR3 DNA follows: TGTGCCAGTAGCCGGGACAGGGGGCGGCTGCAAGAGACCCAGTACTTC. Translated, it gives CASSRDRGRLQETQYF. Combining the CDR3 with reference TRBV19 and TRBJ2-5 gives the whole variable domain DGGITQSPKYLFRKEGQNVTLSCEQNLNHDAMYWYRQDPGQGLRLIYYSQIVNDFQKGDIAEGYSVSREKKESFPLTVTSAQKNPTAFYLCASSRDRGRLQETQYFGPGTRLLVL.